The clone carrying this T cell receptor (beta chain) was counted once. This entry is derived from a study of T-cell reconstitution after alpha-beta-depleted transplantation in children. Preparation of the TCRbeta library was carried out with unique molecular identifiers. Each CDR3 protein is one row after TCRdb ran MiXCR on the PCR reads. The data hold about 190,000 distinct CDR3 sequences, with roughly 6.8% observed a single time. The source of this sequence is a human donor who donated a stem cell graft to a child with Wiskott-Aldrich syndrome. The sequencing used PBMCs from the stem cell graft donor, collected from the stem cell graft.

CDR3 residues: CSVLVDRGPSSNYGYTF. Here the CDR3 DNA reads TGCAGCGTTCTAGTCGACAGGGGACCCTCTAGTAACTATGGCTACACCTTC. The J gene is TRBJ1-2, the V gene TRBV20-1; TRBD1 matches 8 bases. The CDR3 is 17 residues long. CDR1 DFQATT and CDR2 SNEGSKA come from the germline V gene (reference sequence).